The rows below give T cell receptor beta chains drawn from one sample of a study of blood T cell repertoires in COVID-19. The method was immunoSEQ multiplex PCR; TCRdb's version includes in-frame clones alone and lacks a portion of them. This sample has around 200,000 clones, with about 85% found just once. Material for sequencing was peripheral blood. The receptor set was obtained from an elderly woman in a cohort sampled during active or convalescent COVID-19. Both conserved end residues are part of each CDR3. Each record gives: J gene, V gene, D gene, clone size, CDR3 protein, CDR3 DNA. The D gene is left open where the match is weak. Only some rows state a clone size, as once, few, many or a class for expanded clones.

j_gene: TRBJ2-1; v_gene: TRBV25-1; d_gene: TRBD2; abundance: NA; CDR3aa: CASNGGSDYNEQFF; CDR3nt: TGTGCCAGCAATGGCGGGAGCGATTACAATGAGCAGTTCTTC
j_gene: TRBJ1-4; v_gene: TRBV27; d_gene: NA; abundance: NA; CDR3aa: CASSLGRGYELFF; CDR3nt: TGTGCCAGCAGTTTAGGTAGGGGGTACGAACTGTTTTTT
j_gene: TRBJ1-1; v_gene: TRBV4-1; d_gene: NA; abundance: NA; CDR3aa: CASSQDRNTEAFF; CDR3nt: TGCGCCAGCAGCCAAGATCGGAACACTGAAGCTTTCTTT
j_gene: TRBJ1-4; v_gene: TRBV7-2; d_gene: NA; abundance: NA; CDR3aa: CASSLEVGREKLFF; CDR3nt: TGTGCCAGCAGCTTAGAGGTGGGGAGAGAAAAACTGTTTTTT
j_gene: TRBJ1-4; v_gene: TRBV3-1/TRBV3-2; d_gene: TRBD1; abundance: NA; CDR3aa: CASSQRQGFDEKLFF; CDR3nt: TGTGCCAGCAGCCAGAGACAGGGGTTCGATGAAAAACTGTTTTTT
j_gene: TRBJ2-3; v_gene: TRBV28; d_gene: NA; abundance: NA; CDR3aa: CASSFGMADTQYF; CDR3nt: TGTGCCAGCAGTTTCGGGATGGCAGATACGCAGTATTTT
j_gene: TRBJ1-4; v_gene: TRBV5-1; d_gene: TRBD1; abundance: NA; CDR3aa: CASSLLEGAQALFF; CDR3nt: TGCGCCAGCAGCTTGCTAGAGGGGGCGCAGGCTCTGTTTTTT
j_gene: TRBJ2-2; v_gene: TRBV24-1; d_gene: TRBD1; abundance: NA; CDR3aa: CATSDSGQGSTGELFF; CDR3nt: TGTGCCACCAGTGATTCCGGACAGGGGAGCACCGGGGAGCTGTTTTTT
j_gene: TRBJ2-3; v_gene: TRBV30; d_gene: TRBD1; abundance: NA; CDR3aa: CAWSGQGAGDTQYF; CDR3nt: TGTGCCTGGAGTGGACAGGGGGCGGGGGATACGCAGTATTTT
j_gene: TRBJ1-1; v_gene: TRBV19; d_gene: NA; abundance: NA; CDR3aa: CASVQTVETEAFF; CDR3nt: TGTGCCAGTGTCCAGACAGTCGAAACTGAAGCTTTCTTT
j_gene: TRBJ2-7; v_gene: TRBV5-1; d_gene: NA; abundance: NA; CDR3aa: CASSLIRGPYEQYF; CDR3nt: TGCGCCAGCAGCTTGATCAGGGGCCCCTACGAGCAGTACTTC
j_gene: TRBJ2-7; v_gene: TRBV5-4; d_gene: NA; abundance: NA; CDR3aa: CASRFRGSCEQYF; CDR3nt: TGTGCCAGCAGGTTTCGGGGTTCCTGCGAGCAGTACTTC
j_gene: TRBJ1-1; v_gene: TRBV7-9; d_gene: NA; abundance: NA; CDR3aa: CASSSGGRANTEAFF; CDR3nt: TGTGCCAGCAGCTCCGGTGGGAGGGCGAACACTGAAGCTTTCTTT
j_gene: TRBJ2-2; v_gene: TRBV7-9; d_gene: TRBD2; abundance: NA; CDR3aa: CASSLDHTSGSTPGELFF; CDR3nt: TGTGCCAGCAGCTTAGACCATACTAGCGGGAGTACGCCCGGGGAGCTGTTTTTT
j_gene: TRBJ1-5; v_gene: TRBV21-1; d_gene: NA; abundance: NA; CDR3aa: CASSKGDREHF; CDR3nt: TGTGCCAGCAGCAAAGGGGACAGGGAACATTTT
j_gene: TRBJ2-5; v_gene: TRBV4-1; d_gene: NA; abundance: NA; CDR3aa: CASSLAGRETQYF; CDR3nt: TGCGCCAGCAGCCTCGCAGGGAGGGAGACCCAGTACTTC
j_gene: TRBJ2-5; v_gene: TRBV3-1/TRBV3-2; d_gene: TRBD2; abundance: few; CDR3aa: CASSLLSGSGETQYF; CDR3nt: TGTGCCAGCAGCCTTCTTAGCGGGAGTGGGGAGACCCAGTACTTC
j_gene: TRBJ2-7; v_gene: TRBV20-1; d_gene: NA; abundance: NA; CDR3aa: CSASITLYEQYF; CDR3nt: TGCAGTGCTAGTATCACATTATACGAGCAGTACTTC
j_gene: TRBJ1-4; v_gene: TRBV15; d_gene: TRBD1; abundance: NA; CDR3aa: CATLDRVTANEKLFF; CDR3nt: TGTGCCACCCTGGACAGGGTCACCGCTAATGAAAAACTGTTTTTT
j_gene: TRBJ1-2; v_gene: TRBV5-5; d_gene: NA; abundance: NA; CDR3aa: CASSFGGASGYTF; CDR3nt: TGTGCCAGCAGCTTCGGGGGGGCGTCAGGCTACACCTTC
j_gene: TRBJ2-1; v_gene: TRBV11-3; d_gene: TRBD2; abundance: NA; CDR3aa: CASSLETSGRLDEQFF; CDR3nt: TGTGCCAGCAGCTTAGAGACTAGCGGGAGGTTGGATGAGCAGTTCTTC
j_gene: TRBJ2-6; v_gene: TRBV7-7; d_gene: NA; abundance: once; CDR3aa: CASSPLKDSRARPGANVLTF; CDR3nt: TGTGCTAGCAGCCCCCTGAAGGACAGCAGGGCTAGACCTGGGGCCAACGTCCTGACTTTC
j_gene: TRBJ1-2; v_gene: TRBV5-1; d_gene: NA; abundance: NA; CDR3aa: CASSPDRNYGYTF; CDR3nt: TGCGCCAGCAGCCCAGACAGGAACTATGGCTACACCTTC
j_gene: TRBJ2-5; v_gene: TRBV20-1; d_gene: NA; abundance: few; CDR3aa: CSASAGGSGETQYF; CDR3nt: TGCAGTGCTAGTGCAGGAGGGAGTGGTGAGACCCAGTACTTC
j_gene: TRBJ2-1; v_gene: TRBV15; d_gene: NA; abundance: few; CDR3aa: CATSRDHLITVF; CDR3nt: TGTGCCACCAGCAGAGATCACCTAATTACGGTCTTC
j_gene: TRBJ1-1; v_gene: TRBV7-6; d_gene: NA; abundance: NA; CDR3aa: CASSFSGMNTEAFF; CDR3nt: TGTGCCAGCAGCTTTTCTGGCATGAACACTGAAGCTTTCTTT
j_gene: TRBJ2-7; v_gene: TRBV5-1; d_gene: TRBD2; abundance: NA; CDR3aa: CASSLETSGGYEQYF; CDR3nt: TGCGCCAGCAGCTTGGAAACTAGCGGGGGCTACGAGCAGTACTTC
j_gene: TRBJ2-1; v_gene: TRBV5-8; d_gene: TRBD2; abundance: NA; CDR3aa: CASSSRLAGGPSNEQFF; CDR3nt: TGTGCCAGCAGCTCCCGACTAGCGGGGGGGCCATCGAATGAGCAGTTCTTC
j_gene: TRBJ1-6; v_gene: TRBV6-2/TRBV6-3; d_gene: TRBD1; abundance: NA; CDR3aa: CASSYRPRLQGDSPLHF; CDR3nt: TGTGCCAGCAGTTACCGCCCCCGCTTACAGGGGGATTCACCCCTCCACTTT
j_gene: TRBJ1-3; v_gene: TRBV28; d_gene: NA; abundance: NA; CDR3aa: CASSSDRPGNTIYF; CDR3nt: TGTGCCAGCAGCTCCGACAGACCTGGAAACACCATATATTTT
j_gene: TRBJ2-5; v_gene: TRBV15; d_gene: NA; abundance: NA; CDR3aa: CATSLGRHQETQYF; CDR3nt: TGTGCCACCAGCTTGGGGCGGCACCAAGAGACCCAGTACTTC
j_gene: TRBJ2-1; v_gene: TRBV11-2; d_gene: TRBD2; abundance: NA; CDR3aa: CASSPRLAGRDYNEQFF; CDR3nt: TGTGCCAGCAGCCCCAGACTAGCGGGACGTGATTACAATGAGCAGTTCTTC
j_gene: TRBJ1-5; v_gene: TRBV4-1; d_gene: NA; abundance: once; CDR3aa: CASSPSGDYRVNQPQHF; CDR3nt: TGCGCCAGCAGCCCGTCCGGAGACTACAGGGTCAATCAGCCCCAGCATTTT
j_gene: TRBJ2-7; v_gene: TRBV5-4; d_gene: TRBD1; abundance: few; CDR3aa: CASSLNRGYEQYF; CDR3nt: TGTGCCAGCAGCTTGAACAGGGGATACGAGCAGTACTTC
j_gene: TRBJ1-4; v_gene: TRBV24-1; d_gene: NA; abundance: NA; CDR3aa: CATSDLNGPLGANEKLFF; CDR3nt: TGTGCCACCAGTGATCTAAACGGACCATTAGGGGCTAATGAAAAACTGTTTTTT
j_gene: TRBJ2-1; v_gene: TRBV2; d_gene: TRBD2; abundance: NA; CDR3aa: CASSERASGGFEQFF; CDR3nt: TGTGCCAGCAGTGAAAGGGCTAGCGGGGGGTTTGAGCAGTTCTTC
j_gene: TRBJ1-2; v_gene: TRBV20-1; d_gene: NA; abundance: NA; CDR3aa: CSASGRGYGYTF; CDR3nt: TGCAGTGCTAGTGGCAGGGGCTATGGCTACACCTTC
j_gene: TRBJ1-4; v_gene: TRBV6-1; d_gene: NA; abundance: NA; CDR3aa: CASSEGGRYGKLFF; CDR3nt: TGTGCCAGCAGTGAGGGGGGGAGATACGGAAAACTGTTTTTT